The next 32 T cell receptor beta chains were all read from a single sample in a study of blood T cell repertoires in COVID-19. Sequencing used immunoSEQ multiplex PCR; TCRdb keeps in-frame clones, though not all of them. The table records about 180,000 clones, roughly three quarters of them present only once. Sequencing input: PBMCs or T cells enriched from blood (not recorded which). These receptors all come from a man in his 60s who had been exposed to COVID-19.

The CDR3 reads CASSLDPGVYEQYF. The DNA of the CDR3 is TGTGCCAGCAGCTTAGATCCGGGAGTCTACGAGCAGTACTTC. The chain recombines TRBV7-2 with TRBJ2-7, with a weak D call TRBD2 (6 bases). The CDR3 consists of 14 residues. V lost 1 base, J lost 3 bases, and 10 bases lay in between. The germline V gene encodes CDR1 SGHTA and CDR2 FQGNSA.

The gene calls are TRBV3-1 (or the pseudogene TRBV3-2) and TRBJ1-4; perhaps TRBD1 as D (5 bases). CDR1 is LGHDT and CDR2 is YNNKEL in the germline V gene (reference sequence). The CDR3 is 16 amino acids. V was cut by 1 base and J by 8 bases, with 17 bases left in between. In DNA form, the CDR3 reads TGTGCCAGCAGCCAAGTCCCACAGGTGGGGCGCGAAAAACTGTTTTTT. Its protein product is CASSQVPQVGREKLFF.

The CDR3 spells CASMYASGANVLTF. DNA for the CDR3: TGTGCCAGTATGTACGCGTCTGGGGCCAACGTCCTGACTTTC. The chain has TRBV19 and TRBJ2-6; unclear D gene. Germline V CDR1 and CDR2: LNHDA, SQIVND (reference sequence). V was cut by 7 bases and J by 1 base, with 8 bases left in between. CDR3 size: 14 residues.

The CDR3 loop reads CASSTYLGGDGYTF. CDR3 bases: TGTGCCAGCAGTACTTACTTAGGGGGCGATGGCTACACCTTC. The chain couples TRBV28 to TRBJ1-2; 7 bases agree with TRBD1. CDR1 is MDHEN, CDR2 SYDVKM, per germline. V trimming: 5 bases; J trimming: 6 bases; junction bases outside the gene matches: 9. The CDR3 has 14 residues.

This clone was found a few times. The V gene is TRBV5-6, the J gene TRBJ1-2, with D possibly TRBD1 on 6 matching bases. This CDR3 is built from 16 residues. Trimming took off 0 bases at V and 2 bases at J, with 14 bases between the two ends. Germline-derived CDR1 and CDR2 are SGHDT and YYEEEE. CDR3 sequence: CASSLAAGQLNYGYTF. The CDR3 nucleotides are TGTGCCAGCAGCTTGGCCGCTGGACAGCTGAACTATGGCTACACCTTC.

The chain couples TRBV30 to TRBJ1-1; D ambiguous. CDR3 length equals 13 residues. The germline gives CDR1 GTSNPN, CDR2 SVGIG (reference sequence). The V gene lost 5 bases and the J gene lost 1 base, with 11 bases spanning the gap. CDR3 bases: TGTGCCTGGGCGAGGGTCCCGAACACTGAAGCTTTCTTT. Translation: CAWARVPNTEAFF.

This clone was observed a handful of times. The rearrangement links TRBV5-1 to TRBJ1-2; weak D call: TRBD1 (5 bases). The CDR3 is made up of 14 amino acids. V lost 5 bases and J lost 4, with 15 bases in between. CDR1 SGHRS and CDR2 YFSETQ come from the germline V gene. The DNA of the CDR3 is TGCGCCAGCAGTCAGGACCGACAGCTCTATGGCTACACCTTC. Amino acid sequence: CASSQDRQLYGYTF.

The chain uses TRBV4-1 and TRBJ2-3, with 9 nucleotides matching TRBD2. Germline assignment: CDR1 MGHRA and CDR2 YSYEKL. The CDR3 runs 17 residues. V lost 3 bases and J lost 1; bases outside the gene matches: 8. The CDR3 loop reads CASSQGRREGGTDTQYF. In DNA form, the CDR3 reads TGCGCCAGCAGCCAGGGTCGGCGGGAGGGGGGCACAGATACGCAGTATTTT.

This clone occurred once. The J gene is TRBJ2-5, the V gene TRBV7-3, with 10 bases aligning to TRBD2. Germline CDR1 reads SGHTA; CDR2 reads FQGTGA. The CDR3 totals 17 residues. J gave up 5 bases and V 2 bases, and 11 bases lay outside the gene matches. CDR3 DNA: TGTGCCAGCAGCTTAGGACCACCGGGACTAGCGAGGGAGACCCAGTACTTC. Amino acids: CASSLGPPGLARETQYF. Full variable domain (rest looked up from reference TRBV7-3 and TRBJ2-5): GAGVSQTPSNKVTEKGKYVELRCDPISGHTALYWYRQSLGQGPEFLIYFQGTGAADDSGLPNDRFFAVRPEGSVSTLKIQRTERGDSAVYLCASSLGPPGLARETQYFGPGTRLLVL.

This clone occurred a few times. In nucleotides, the CDR3 is TGTGCCAGCAGCCTTGGACCTGACAGGTCCTATGGCTACACCTTC. It translates to CASSLGPDRSYGYTF. The rearrangement uses TRBV9 and TRBJ1-2, with a weak D call TRBD1 (6 bases). The V gene lost 4 bases and the J gene lost 4 bases, with 17 bases spanning the gap. CDR1 SGDLS and CDR2 YYNGEE come from the germline V gene. There are 15 residues in the CDR3.

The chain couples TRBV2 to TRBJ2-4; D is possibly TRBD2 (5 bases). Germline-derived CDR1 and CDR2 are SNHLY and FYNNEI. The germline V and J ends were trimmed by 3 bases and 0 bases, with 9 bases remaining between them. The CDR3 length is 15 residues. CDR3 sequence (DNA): TGTGCCAGCAGTGAGGAGGAACTAGCCAAAAACATTCAGTACTTC. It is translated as CASSEEELAKNIQYF.

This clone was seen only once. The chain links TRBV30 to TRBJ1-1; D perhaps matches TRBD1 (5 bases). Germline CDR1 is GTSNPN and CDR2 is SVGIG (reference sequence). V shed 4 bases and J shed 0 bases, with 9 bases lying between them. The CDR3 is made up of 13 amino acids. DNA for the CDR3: TGTGCCTGGATTGGACACCTGAACACTGAAGCTTTCTTT. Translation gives CAWIGHLNTEAFF.

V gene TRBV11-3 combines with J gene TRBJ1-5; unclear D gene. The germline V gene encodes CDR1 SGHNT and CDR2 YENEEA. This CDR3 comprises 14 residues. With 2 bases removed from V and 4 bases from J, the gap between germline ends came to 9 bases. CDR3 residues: CASSLNAGNQPQHF. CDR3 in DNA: TGTGCCAGCAGCTTAAATGCGGGAAATCAGCCCCAGCATTTT.

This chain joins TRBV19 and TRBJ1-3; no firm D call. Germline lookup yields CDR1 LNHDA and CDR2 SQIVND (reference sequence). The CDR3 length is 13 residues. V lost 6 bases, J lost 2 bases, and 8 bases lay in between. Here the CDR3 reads CASRDFPGNTIYF. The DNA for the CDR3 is TGTGCCAGTAGGGACTTTCCTGGAAACACCATATATTTT.

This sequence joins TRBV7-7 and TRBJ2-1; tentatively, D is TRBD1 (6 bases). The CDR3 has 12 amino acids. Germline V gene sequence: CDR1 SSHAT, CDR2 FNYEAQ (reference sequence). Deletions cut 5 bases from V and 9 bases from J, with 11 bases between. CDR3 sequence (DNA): TGTGCCAGCAGCCCCGACAGGTTTGAGCAGTTCTTC. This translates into CASSPDRFEQFF. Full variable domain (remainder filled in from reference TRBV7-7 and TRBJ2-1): GAGVSQSPRYKVTKRGQDVTLRCDPISSHATLYWYQQALGQGPEFLTYFNYEAQPDKSGLPSDRFSAERPEGSISTLTIQRTEQRDSAMYRCASSPDRFEQFFGPGTRLTVL.

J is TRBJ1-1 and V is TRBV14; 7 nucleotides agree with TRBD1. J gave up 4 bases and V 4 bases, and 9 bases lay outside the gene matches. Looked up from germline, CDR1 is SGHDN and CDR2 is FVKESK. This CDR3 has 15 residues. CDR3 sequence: CASSLLDRTTTEAFF. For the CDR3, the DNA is TGTGCCAGCAGCCTGTTGGACAGGACGACCACTGAAGCTTTCTTT. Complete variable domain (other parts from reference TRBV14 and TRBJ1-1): EAGVTQFPSHSVIEKGQTVTLRCDPISGHDNLYWYRRVMGKEIKFLLHFVKESKQDESGMPNNRFLAERTGGTYSTLKVQPAELEDSGVYFCASSLLDRTTTEAFFGQGTRLTVV.

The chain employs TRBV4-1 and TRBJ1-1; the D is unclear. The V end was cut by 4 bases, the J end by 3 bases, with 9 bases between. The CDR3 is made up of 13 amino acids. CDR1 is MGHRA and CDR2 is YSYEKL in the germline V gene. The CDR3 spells CASSLLADTEAFF. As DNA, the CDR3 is TGCGCCAGCAGCCTCCTGGCCGACACTGAAGCTTTCTTT.

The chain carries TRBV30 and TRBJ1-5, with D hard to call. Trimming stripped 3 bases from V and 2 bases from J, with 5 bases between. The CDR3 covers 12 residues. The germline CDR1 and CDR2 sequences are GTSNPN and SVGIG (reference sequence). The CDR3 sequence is CAWSNGNQPQHF. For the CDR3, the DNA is TGTGCCTGGAGCAATGGCAATCAGCCCCAGCATTTT.

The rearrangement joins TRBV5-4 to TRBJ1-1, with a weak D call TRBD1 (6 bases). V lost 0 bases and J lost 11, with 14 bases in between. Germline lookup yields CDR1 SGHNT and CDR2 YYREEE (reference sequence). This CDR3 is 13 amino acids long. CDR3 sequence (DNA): TGTGCCAGCAGCTTGGGCGGAACAGGGAACGCTTTCTTT. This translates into CASSLGGTGNAFF.

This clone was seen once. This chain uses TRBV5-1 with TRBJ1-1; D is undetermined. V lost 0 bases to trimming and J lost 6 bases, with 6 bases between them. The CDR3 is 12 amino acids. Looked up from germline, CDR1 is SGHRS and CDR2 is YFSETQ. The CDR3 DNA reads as TGCGCCAGCAGCTTGGGTAGATCTGAAGCTTTCTTT. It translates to CASSLGRSEAFF.

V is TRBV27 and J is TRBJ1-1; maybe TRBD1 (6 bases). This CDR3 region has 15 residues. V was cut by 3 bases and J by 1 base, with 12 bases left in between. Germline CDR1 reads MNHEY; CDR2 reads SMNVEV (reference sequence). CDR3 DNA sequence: TGTGCCAGCAGTTTGTACGGACAGAGGAACACTGAAGCTTTCTTT. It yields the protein CASSLYGQRNTEAFF.

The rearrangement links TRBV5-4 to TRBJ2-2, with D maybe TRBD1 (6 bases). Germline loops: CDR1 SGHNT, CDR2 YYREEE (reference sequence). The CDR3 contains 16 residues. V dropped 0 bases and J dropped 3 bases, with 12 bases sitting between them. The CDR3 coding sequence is TGTGCCAGCAGCTTGGCTTCAGGGGATCACACCGGGGAGCTGTTTTTT. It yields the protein CASSLASGDHTGELFF. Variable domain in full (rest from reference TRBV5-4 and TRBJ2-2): ETGVTQSPTHLIKTRGQQVTLRCSSQSGHNTVSWYQQALGQGPQFIFQYYREEENGRGNFPPRFSGLQFPNYSSELNVNALELDDSALYLCASSLASGDHTGELFFGEGSRLTVL.

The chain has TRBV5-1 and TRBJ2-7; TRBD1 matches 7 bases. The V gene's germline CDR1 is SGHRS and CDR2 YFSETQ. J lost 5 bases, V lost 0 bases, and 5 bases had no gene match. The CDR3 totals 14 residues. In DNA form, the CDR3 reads TGCGCCAGCAGCTTGGGACAGGGTGTAGACGAGCAGTACTTC. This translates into CASSLGQGVDEQYF.

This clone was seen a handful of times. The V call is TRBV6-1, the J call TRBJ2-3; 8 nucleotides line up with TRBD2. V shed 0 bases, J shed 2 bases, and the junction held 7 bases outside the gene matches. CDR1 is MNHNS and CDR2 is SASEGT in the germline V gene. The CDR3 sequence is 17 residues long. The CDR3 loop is CASSEALGGRSTDTQYF. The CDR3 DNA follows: TGTGCCAGCAGTGAAGCTCTGGGCGGGAGGTCCACAGATACGCAGTATTTT.

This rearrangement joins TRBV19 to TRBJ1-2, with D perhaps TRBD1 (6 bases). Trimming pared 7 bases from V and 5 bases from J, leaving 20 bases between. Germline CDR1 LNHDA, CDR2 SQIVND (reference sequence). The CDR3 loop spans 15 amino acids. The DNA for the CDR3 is TGTGCCAGTACCGGGGTACAGGGAACTCGTTATGGCTACACCTTC. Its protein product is CASTGVQGTRYGYTF.

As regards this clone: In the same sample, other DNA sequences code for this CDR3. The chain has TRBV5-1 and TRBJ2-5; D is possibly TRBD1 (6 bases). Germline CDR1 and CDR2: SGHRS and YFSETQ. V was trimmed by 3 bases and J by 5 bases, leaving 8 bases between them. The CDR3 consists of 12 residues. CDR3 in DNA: TGCGCCAGCAGCTCCAGGGGCGAGACCCAGTACTTC. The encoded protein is CASSSRGETQYF.

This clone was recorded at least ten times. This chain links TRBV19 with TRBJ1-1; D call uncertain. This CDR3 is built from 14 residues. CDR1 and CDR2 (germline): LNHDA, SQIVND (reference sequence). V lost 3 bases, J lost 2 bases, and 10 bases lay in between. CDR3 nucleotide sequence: TGTGCCAGTAGTATTTACCCGGGAAACACTGAAGCTTTCTTT. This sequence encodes CASSIYPGNTEAFF.

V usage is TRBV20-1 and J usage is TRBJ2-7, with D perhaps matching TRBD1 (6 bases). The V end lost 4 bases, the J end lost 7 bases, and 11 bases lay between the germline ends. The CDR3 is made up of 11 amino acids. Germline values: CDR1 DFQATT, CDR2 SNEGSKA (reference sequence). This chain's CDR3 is CSATRTEEQYF. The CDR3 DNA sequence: TGCAGTGCTACCCGGACAGAAGAGCAGTACTTC.

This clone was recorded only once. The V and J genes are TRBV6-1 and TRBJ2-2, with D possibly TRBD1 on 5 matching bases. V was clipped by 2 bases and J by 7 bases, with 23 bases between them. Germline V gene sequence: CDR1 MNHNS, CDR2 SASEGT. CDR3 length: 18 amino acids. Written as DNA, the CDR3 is TGTGCCAGCAGTGAATGGGGCTTCTGGTCTTCTCTAGTCGGGGAGCTGTTTTTT. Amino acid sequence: CASSEWGFWSSLVGELFF.

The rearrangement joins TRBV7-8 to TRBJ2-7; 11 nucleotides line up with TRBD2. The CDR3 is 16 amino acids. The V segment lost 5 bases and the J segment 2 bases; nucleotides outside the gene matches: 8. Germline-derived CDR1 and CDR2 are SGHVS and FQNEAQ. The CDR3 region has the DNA TGTGCCAGCAGCCGACTGACTAGCGGGACAACCTACGAGCAGTACTTC. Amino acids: CASSRLTSGTTYEQYF.

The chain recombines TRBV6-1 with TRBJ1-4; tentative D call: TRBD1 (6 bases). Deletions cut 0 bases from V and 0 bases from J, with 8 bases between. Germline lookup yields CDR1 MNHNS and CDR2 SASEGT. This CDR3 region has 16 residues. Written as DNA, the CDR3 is TGTGCCAGCAGTGAAGCGGGGACAACAACTAATGAAAAACTGTTTTTT. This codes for CASSEAGTTTNEKLFF.

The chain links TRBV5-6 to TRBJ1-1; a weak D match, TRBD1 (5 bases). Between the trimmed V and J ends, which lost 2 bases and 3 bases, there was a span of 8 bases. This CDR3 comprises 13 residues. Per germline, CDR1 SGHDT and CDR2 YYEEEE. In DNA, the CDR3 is TGTGCCAGCAGCTTAGCGGGGGACACTGAAGCTTTCTTT. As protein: CASSLAGDTEAFF.